The rows below give T cell receptor beta chains drawn from one sample of a study of CD8 T cells in ankylosing spondylitis. TCRdb processed the 5' RACE reads anew with MiXCR; each CDR3 protein has one entry. The profile shows some 800,000 distinct CDR3 sequences, about 10% of them singletons. The sequenced sample consisted of blood, either unsorted or a sorted T cell fraction (not recorded which). Every receptor here comes from a male donor with ankylosing spondylitis. Each CDR3 is given with its conserved first and last residue. Each record gives: J gene, clone size, D gene, V gene, CDR3 protein, CDR3 DNA. The D gene is left open where the match is weak. Clone size is stated in some rows and not others, as once, few, many or a class when expanded.

j_call: TRBJ2-2
clone_size: .
d_call: .
v_call: TRBV7-2
cdr3_aa: CASSPWTAGELFF
cdr3_nt: TGTGCCAGCAGCCCGTGGACAGCGGGGGAGCTGTTTTTT

j_call: TRBJ2-1
clone_size: .
d_call: .
v_call: TRBV7-3
cdr3_aa: CASSIGAGLNEQFF
cdr3_nt: TGTGCCAGCAGCATAGGGGCAGGCCTCAATGAGCAGTTCTTC

j_call: TRBJ1-1
clone_size: .
d_call: .
v_call: TRBV3-1
cdr3_aa: CASSQVPGAPQAFF
cdr3_nt: TGTGCCAGCAGCCAAGTTCCAGGCGCACCGCAAGCTTTCTTT

j_call: TRBJ2-5
clone_size: few
d_call: .
v_call: TRBV20-1
cdr3_aa: CSAIRQSQETQYF
cdr3_nt: TGCAGTGCTATTAGACAGTCCCAAGAGACCCAGTACTTC

j_call: TRBJ1-2
clone_size: few
d_call: TRBD1
v_call: TRBV10-3
cdr3_aa: CAIRNGTAVGYTF
cdr3_nt: TGTGCCATCCGGAACGGGACAGCTGTTGGCTACACCTTC

j_call: TRBJ1-2
clone_size: few
d_call: .
v_call: TRBV4-3
cdr3_aa: CASSQDLGGRGYTF
cdr3_nt: TGCGCCAGCAGCCAAGACCTGGGAGGCAGGGGCTACACCTTC

j_call: TRBJ1-5
clone_size: .
d_call: .
v_call: TRBV30
cdr3_aa: CAWSVNRDQPQHF
cdr3_nt: TGTGCCTGGAGTGTAAATCGCGATCAGCCCCAGCATTTT

j_call: TRBJ2-7
clone_size: .
d_call: TRBD2
v_call: TRBV20-1
cdr3_aa: CSARPPSGIYEQYF
cdr3_nt: TGCAGTGCTAGACCGCCTAGCGGGATCTACGAGCAGTACTTC

j_call: TRBJ2-7
clone_size: .
d_call: .
v_call: TRBV20-1
cdr3_aa: CSAREGDREQYF
cdr3_nt: TGCAGTGCTAGAGAGGGGGATCGCGAGCAGTACTTC

j_call: TRBJ2-1
clone_size: many
d_call: TRBD1
v_call: TRBV12-3/TRBV12-4
cdr3_aa: CASSSRQGYNEQFF
cdr3_nt: TGTGCCAGCAGTAGCCGACAGGGGTACAATGAGCAGTTCTTC

j_call: TRBJ1-1
clone_size: few
d_call: TRBD1
v_call: TRBV10-3
cdr3_aa: CAIRDRVSAEAFF
cdr3_nt: TGTGCCATCAGGGACAGGGTAAGCGCTGAAGCTTTCTTT

j_call: TRBJ2-7
clone_size: few
d_call: TRBD1
v_call: TRBV20-1
cdr3_aa: CSVRQGVRDEQYF
cdr3_nt: TGCAGTGTTCGACAGGGGGTTAGAGACGAGCAGTACTTC

j_call: TRBJ2-1
clone_size: many
d_call: .
v_call: TRBV6-1
cdr3_aa: CASSPWMWDEQFF
cdr3_nt: TGTGCCAGCAGCCCCTGGATGTGGGATGAGCAGTTCTTC

j_call: TRBJ2-7
clone_size: many
d_call: .
v_call: TRBV20-1
cdr3_aa: CSARRPPYEQYF
cdr3_nt: TGCAGTGCTAGAAGGCCGCCCTACGAGCAGTACTTC

j_call: TRBJ1-2
clone_size: many
d_call: .
v_call: TRBV20-1
cdr3_aa: CSARDRAWHGYTF
cdr3_nt: TGCAGTGCTAGAGACAGGGCATGGCATGGCTACACCTTC

j_call: TRBJ1-1
clone_size: few
d_call: .
v_call: TRBV3-1
cdr3_aa: CASSQLTTRAFF
cdr3_nt: TGTGCCAGCAGCCAATTAACAACGAGGGCTTTCTTT

j_call: TRBJ2-1
clone_size: .
d_call: .
v_call: TRBV7-3
cdr3_aa: CASSLSVSPRDEQFF
cdr3_nt: TGTGCCAGCAGCTTATCCGTGTCCCCCCGGGATGAGCAGTTCTTC

j_call: TRBJ2-7
clone_size: many
d_call: .
v_call: TRBV29-1
cdr3_aa: CSVEEEGVVSVEQYF
cdr3_nt: TGCAGCGTTGAAGAGGAGGGGGTTGTCTCGGTGGAGCAGTACTTC

j_call: TRBJ2-3
clone_size: many
d_call: .
v_call: TRBV29-1
cdr3_aa: CSVGLSRDTSGDTQYF
cdr3_nt: TGCAGCGTTGGACTCAGCCGGGACACGTCGGGGGATACGCAGTATTTT

j_call: TRBJ2-3
clone_size: .
d_call: .
v_call: TRBV6-1
cdr3_aa: CASSLQPAPFTDTQYF
cdr3_nt: TGTGCCAGCAGTCTTCAGCCTGCCCCTTTCACAGATACGCAGTATTTT

j_call: TRBJ2-3
clone_size: few
d_call: TRBD2
v_call: TRBV15
cdr3_aa: CATSRSPMTSGTDTQYF
cdr3_nt: TGTGCCACCAGCAGAAGCCCCATGACTAGCGGGACAGATACGCAGTATTTT

j_call: TRBJ2-1
clone_size: few
d_call: .
v_call: TRBV18
cdr3_aa: CASSGSEYNEQFF
cdr3_nt: TGTGCCAGCTCAGGGTCAGAATACAATGAGCAGTTCTTC

j_call: TRBJ1-6
clone_size: .
d_call: .
v_call: TRBV5-1
cdr3_aa: CASSWDNSPLHF
cdr3_nt: TGCGCCAGCAGCTGGGATAATTCACCCCTCCACTTT

j_call: TRBJ1-5
clone_size: few
d_call: .
v_call: TRBV4-3
cdr3_aa: CASSPGLLGNQPQHF
cdr3_nt: TGCGCCAGCAGCCCGGGACTTCTTGGCAATCAGCCCCAGCATTTT

j_call: TRBJ2-5
clone_size: many
d_call: .
v_call: TRBV29-1
cdr3_aa: CSVDDIQETQYF
cdr3_nt: TGCAGCGTTGACGACATCCAAGAGACCCAGTACTTC

j_call: TRBJ1-2
clone_size: .
d_call: TRBD1
v_call: TRBV18
cdr3_aa: CASSPTTGRSYGYTF
cdr3_nt: TGTGCCAGCTCACCAACGACAGGGCGAAGCTATGGCTACACCTTC

j_call: TRBJ1-1
clone_size: .
d_call: .
v_call: TRBV9
cdr3_aa: CASSPSIGARYTEAFF
cdr3_nt: TGTGCCAGCAGCCCCAGTATCGGGGCGCGGTACACTGAAGCTTTCTTT

j_call: TRBJ2-7
clone_size: many
d_call: .
v_call: TRBV5-6
cdr3_aa: CASSLVSTYEQYF
cdr3_nt: TGTGCCAGCAGCTTGGTTAGTACCTACGAGCAGTACTTC

j_call: TRBJ1-1
clone_size: many
d_call: .
v_call: TRBV5-1
cdr3_aa: CASSLDGGVGTEAFF
cdr3_nt: TGCGCCAGCAGCTTGGATGGGGGTGTGGGCACTGAAGCTTTCTTT

j_call: TRBJ1-6
clone_size: .
d_call: .
v_call: TRBV12-3/TRBV12-4
cdr3_aa: CASSRVFSPLHF
cdr3_nt: TGTGCCAGCAGTAGGGTATTTTCACCCCTCCACTTT

j_call: TRBJ1-2
clone_size: few
d_call: .
v_call: TRBV6-1
cdr3_aa: CASSTSQGHYGYTF
cdr3_nt: TGTGCCAGCAGTACCTCACAGGGTCACTATGGCTACACCTTC

j_call: TRBJ1-1
clone_size: many
d_call: .
v_call: TRBV5-6
cdr3_aa: CASRFRWNTEAFF
cdr3_nt: TGTGCCAGCAGGTTCCGGTGGAACACTGAAGCTTTCTTT

j_call: TRBJ2-3
clone_size: .
d_call: TRBD1
v_call: TRBV10-3
cdr3_aa: CAITSTRDRGSDTQYF
cdr3_nt: TGTGCCATCACCTCGACCCGGGACAGGGGGTCAGATACGCAGTATTTT

j_call: TRBJ1-1
clone_size: .
d_call: .
v_call: TRBV5-1
cdr3_aa: CASSLDSRDTEAFF
cdr3_nt: TGCGCCAGCAGCTTGGACTCGAGGGACACTGAAGCTTTCTTT

j_call: TRBJ1-1
clone_size: .
d_call: .
v_call: TRBV5-1
cdr3_aa: CASSLAGGHTEAFF
cdr3_nt: TGCGCCAGCAGCTTGGCCGGAGGCCACACTGAAGCTTTCTTT

j_call: TRBJ2-2
clone_size: few
d_call: .
v_call: TRBV5-1
cdr3_aa: CASSLQGVETGELFF
cdr3_nt: TGCGCCAGCAGCTTACAGGGAGTAGAGACCGGGGAGCTGTTTTTT

j_call: TRBJ2-2
clone_size: few
d_call: .
v_call: TRBV20-1
cdr3_aa: CSARGYRANTGELFF
cdr3_nt: TGCAGTGCTAGGGGGTACAGGGCGAACACCGGGGAGCTGTTTTTT

j_call: TRBJ2-5
clone_size: .
d_call: .
v_call: TRBV28
cdr3_aa: CASSSHAQGTETQYF
cdr3_nt: TGTGCCAGCAGTTCCCACGCCCAGGGGACGGAGACCCAGTACTTC

j_call: TRBJ1-1
clone_size: few
d_call: TRBD1
v_call: TRBV12-3/TRBV12-4
cdr3_aa: CASIQAGTANTEAFF
cdr3_nt: TGTGCCAGCATACAAGCCGGGACAGCGAACACTGAAGCTTTCTTT

j_call: TRBJ2-1
clone_size: many
d_call: .
v_call: TRBV29-1
cdr3_aa: CSVLRGNSYNEQFF
cdr3_nt: TGCAGCGTTCTTCGGGGGAACTCCTACAATGAGCAGTTCTTC

j_call: TRBJ1-3
clone_size: few
d_call: .
v_call: TRBV7-3
cdr3_aa: CASSLNAQAGNTIYF
cdr3_nt: TGTGCCAGCAGCTTAAATGCCCAGGCTGGAAACACCATATATTTT

j_call: TRBJ2-3
clone_size: few
d_call: .
v_call: TRBV7-2
cdr3_aa: CASSRGITTDTQYF
cdr3_nt: TGTGCCAGCAGCCGCGGGATTACCACGGATACGCAGTATTTT

j_call: TRBJ1-2
clone_size: many
d_call: .
v_call: TRBV20-1
cdr3_aa: CSATAGVYGYTF
cdr3_nt: TGCAGTGCTACAGCCGGGGTCTATGGCTACACCTTC

j_call: TRBJ1-6
clone_size: .
d_call: .
v_call: TRBV6-1
cdr3_aa: CASSAAMGVGENSPLHF
cdr3_nt: TGTGCCAGCAGTGCCGCAATGGGGGTGGGGGAGAATTCACCCCTCCACTTT

j_call: TRBJ2-7
clone_size: .
d_call: .
v_call: TRBV7-8
cdr3_aa: CASSLLRTGHYEQYF
cdr3_nt: TGTGCCAGCAGCTTATTGCGCACAGGGCATTACGAGCAGTACTTC

j_call: TRBJ2-7
clone_size: few
d_call: .
v_call: TRBV12-3/TRBV12-4
cdr3_aa: CASSLGRLFEQYF
cdr3_nt: TGTGCCAGCAGCCTCGGTAGGCTTTTCGAGCAGTACTTC

j_call: TRBJ2-3
clone_size: few
d_call: TRBD2
v_call: TRBV6-2/TRBV6-3
cdr3_aa: CASSYRLAGGTDTQYF
cdr3_nt: TGTGCCAGCAGTTACCGGCTAGCGGGGGGAACAGATACGCAGTATTTT

j_call: TRBJ2-5
clone_size: many
d_call: .
v_call: TRBV29-1
cdr3_aa: CSVGGKNQETQYF
cdr3_nt: TGCAGCGTTGGGGGGAAAAACCAAGAGACCCAGTACTTC

j_call: TRBJ2-7
clone_size: .
d_call: TRBD1
v_call: TRBV6-5
cdr3_aa: CASSSAVGQAPYEQYF
cdr3_nt: TGTGCCAGCAGTTCCGCTGTAGGACAGGCCCCCTACGAGCAGTACTTC

j_call: TRBJ2-2
clone_size: few
d_call: .
v_call: TRBV6-6
cdr3_aa: CATGPVLTGELFF
cdr3_nt: TGTGCCACAGGTCCAGTCTTGACCGGGGAGCTGTTTTTT

j_call: TRBJ1-1
clone_size: many
d_call: .
v_call: TRBV5-1
cdr3_aa: CASSLLQGRGETEAFF
cdr3_nt: TGCGCCAGCAGCTTGTTGCAGGGACGGGGAGAGACTGAAGCTTTCTTT

j_call: TRBJ2-5
clone_size: few
d_call: .
v_call: TRBV9
cdr3_aa: CASSVGAAPRQETQYF
cdr3_nt: TGTGCCAGCAGCGTGGGAGCGGCGCCCCGTCAAGAGACCCAGTACTTC

j_call: TRBJ1-1
clone_size: .
d_call: .
v_call: TRBV5-6
cdr3_aa: CASRWWGPGTEAFF
cdr3_nt: TGTGCCAGCCGGTGGTGGGGCCCGGGCACTGAAGCTTTCTTT

j_call: TRBJ2-7
clone_size: many
d_call: .
v_call: TRBV7-2
cdr3_aa: CASSRKGFSYEQYF
cdr3_nt: TGTGCCAGCAGCCGTAAGGGGTTCTCCTACGAGCAGTACTTC

j_call: TRBJ1-2
clone_size: few
d_call: TRBD1
v_call: TRBV20-1
cdr3_aa: CSARVIQGFGYTF
cdr3_nt: TGCAGTGCTAGAGTTATACAGGGGTTTGGCTACACCTTC

j_call: TRBJ1-1
clone_size: .
d_call: TRBD1
v_call: TRBV7-9
cdr3_aa: CASSFQTGVTEAFF
cdr3_nt: TGTGCCAGCAGCTTCCAAACAGGGGTGACTGAAGCTTTCTTT